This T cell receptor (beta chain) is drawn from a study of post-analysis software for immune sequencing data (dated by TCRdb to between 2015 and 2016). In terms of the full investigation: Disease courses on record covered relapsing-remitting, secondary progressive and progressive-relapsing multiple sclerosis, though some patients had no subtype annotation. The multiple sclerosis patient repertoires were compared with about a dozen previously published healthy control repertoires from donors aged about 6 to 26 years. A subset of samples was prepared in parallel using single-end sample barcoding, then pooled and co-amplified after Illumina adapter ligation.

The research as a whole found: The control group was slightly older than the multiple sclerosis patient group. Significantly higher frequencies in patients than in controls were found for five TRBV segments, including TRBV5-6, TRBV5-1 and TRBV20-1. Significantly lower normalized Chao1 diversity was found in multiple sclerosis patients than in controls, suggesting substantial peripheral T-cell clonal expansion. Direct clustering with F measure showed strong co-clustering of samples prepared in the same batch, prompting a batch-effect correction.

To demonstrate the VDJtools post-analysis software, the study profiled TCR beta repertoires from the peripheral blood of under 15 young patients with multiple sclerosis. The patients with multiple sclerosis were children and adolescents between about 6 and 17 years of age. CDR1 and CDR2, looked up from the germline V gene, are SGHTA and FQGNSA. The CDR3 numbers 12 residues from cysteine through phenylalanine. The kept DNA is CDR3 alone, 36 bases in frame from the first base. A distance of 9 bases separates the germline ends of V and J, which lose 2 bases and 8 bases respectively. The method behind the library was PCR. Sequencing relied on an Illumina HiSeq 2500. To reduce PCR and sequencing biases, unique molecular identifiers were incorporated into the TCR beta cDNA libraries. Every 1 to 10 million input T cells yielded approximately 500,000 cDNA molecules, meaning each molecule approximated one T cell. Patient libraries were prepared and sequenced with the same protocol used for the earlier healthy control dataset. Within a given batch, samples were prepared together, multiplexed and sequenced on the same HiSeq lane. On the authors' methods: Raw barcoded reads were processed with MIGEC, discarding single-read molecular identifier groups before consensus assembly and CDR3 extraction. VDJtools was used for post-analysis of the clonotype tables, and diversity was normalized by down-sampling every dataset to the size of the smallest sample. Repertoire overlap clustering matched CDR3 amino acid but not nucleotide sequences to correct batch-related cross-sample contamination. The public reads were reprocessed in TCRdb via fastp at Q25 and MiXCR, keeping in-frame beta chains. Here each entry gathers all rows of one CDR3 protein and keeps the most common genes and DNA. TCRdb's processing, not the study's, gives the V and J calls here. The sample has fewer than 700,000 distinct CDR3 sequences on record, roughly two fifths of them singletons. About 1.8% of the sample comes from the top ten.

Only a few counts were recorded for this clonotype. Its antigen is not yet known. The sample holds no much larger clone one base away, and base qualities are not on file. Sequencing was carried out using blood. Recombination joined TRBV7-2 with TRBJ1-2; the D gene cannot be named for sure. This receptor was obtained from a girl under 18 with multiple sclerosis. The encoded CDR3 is CASSLIGRGYTF. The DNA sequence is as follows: TGTGCCAGCAGCTTAATCGGGCGGGGCTACACCTTC.